Following are 3 T cell receptor beta chains from one sample sequenced in a study of blood T cell repertoires in COVID-19. The repertoire was sequenced with immunoSEQ multiplex PCR; TCRdb's copy has only in-frame clones and lacks some. The sample includes around 230,000 clones, over 80% of them seen just once. Sequenced input: peripheral blood. The receptors stem from a man aged 40-50 years with acute or convalescent COVID-19.

The rearrangement joins TRBV5-4 to TRBJ2-1, with D possibly matching TRBD1 (5 bases). V lost 0 bases and J lost 5, with 12 bases in between. Germline CDR1 SGHNT, CDR2 YYREEE (reference sequence). CDR3 length: 15 residues. CDR3 amino acids: CASSLARQPNNEQFF. DNA of the CDR3: TGTGCCAGCAGCTTGGCCAGACAGCCGAACAATGAGCAGTTCTTC. Drawing the rest from reference TRBV5-4 and TRBJ2-1, the complete variable domain is ETGVTQSPTHLIKTRGQQVTLRCSSQSGHNTVSWYQQALGQGPQFIFQYYREEENGRGNFPPRFSGLQFPNYSSELNVNALELDDSALYLCASSLARQPNNEQFFGPGTRLTVL.

The rearrangement links TRBV5-1 to TRBJ2-2; weak D call: TRBD2 (5 bases). Looked up from germline, CDR1 is SGHRS and CDR2 is YFSETQ. CDR3 length: 13 amino acids. V was shortened by 4 bases and J by 5 bases, with 9 bases between the two germline ends. CDR3 sequence: CASSLRLTGELFF. The CDR3 DNA reads as TGCGCCAGCAGCCTGCGACTAACCGGGGAGCTGTTTTTT.

The chain combines TRBV6-1 with TRBJ1-1; 9 positions match TRBD1. This CDR3 has 14 amino acids. Germline trimming cut 3 bases from V and 7 bases from J; bases unmatched to any gene: 6. Germline V lookup: CDR1 MNHNS, CDR2 SASEGT. The CDR3: CASSDRDRAFEAFF. DNA of the CDR3: TGTGCCAGCAGTGACCGGGACAGGGCCTTTGAAGCTTTCTTT.